What follows are 31 T cell receptor beta chains derived from one specimen sequenced in a study of cytomegalovirus exposure and HLA in healthy donors. It was with 60 Vbeta and 13 Jbeta primers that the PCR ran. Sequencing used immunoSEQ multiplex PCR; TCRdb keeps in-frame clones, though not all of them. This table holds 65,000 to 85,000 clones. Sequenced sample: PBMCs. Every receptor here comes from a woman aged 60 to 75 in good health and CMV-seronegative.

This chain joins TRBV7-2 and TRBJ2-7; 9 bases match TRBD2. Per the germline V gene, CDR1 is SGHTA and CDR2 is FQGNSA. The junction had 4 bases not matched to a gene; V was cut back by 3 bases and J by 7 bases. This CDR3 is built from 13 residues. The CDR3 nucleotides read TGTGCCAGCAGCTTCGCGGGAGGGCGTGAGCAGTACTTC. It specifies CASSFAGGREQYF.

V is TRBV5-4 and J is TRBJ2-3, with D possibly TRBD2 on 7 matching bases. The length of the CDR3 is 16 residues. V was trimmed by 3 bases and J by 2 bases, leaving 16 bases between them. Germline V lookup: CDR1 SGHNT, CDR2 YYREEE (reference sequence). CDR3 in amino acids: CASSWGGPRITDTQYF. CDR3 bases: TGTGCCAGCAGCTGGGGGGGCCCCAGAATCACAGATACGCAGTATTTT.

V usage is TRBV19 and J usage is TRBJ1-1; 7 bases map to TRBD1. CDR3 length: 12 residues. V lost 8 bases, J lost 3 bases, and 3 bases stayed unmatched. The germline CDR1 and CDR2 sequences are LNHDA and SQIVND (reference sequence). CDR3: CASQGQYTEAFF. The CDR3 coding sequence is TGTGCCAGTCAGGGACAGTACACTGAAGCTTTCTTT. The variable domain in full, completed from reference TRBV19 and TRBJ1-1, reads DGGITQSPKYLFRKEGQNVTLSCEQNLNHDAMYWYRQDPGQGLRLIYYSQIVNDFQKGDIAEGYSVSREKKESFPLTVTSAQKNPTAFYLCASQGQYTEAFFGQGTRLTVV.

The rearrangement uses TRBV28 and TRBJ1-1; D perhaps matches TRBD1 (5 bases). CDR1 and CDR2 (germline): MDHEN, SYDVKM. V was pared by 2 bases and J by 6 bases, with 10 bases between. The CDR3 is 13 amino acids. In nucleotides, the CDR3 is TGTGCCAGCAGTTTACAGGGCCGGGCTGAAGCTTTCTTT. Residues: CASSLQGRAEAFF.

This rearrangement joins TRBV7-8 to TRBJ2-2; D is undetermined. V lost 2 bases to trimming and J lost 6 bases, with 13 bases between them. This CDR3 has 15 amino acids. Germline assignment: CDR1 SGHVS and CDR2 FQNEAQ. The CDR3 region is CASSLKPGYSGELFF. In DNA form, the CDR3 reads TGTGCCAGCAGCTTAAAGCCCGGGTATTCCGGGGAGCTGTTTTTT.

The genes are TRBV6-4 and TRBJ2-7, with TRBD2 as a possible D gene (6 bases). This CDR3 has 15 residues. Germline CDR1 MRHNA, CDR2 SNTAGT. With 0 bases removed from V and 7 bases from J, the gap between germline ends came to 16 bases. CDR3 amino acids: CASSDSLGDLREQYF. Here the CDR3 DNA reads TGTGCCAGCAGTGACTCGCTTGGGGACTTGAGGGAGCAGTACTTC.

The rearrangement joins TRBV5-1 to TRBJ2-3; D not resolved. This CDR3 region has 14 residues. CDR1 and CDR2 from the germline V gene are SGHRS and YFSETQ. Trimming removed 7 bases from V and 0 bases from J, with 12 bases in between. CDR3 protein: CASRSQTSTDTQYF. CDR3 DNA sequence: TGCGCCAGCCGAAGTCAGACTAGCACAGATACGCAGTATTTT.

The chain combines TRBV5-1 with TRBJ2-5; tentatively, D is TRBD1 (6 bases). V dropped 4 bases and J dropped 0 bases, with 10 bases sitting between them. Germline CDR1 reads SGHRS; CDR2 reads YFSETQ. The CDR3 has 14 residues. The CDR3 nucleotides are TGCGCCAGCAGCCCAGGGACAAACCAAGAGACCCAGTACTTC. This codes for CASSPGTNQETQYF. The variable domain in full, completed from reference TRBV5-1 and TRBJ2-5, reads KAGVTQTPRYLIKTRGQQVTLSCSPISGHRSVSWYQQTPGQGLQFLFEYFSETQRNKGNFPGRFSGRQFSNSRSEMNVSTLELGDSALYLCASSPGTNQETQYFGPGTRLLVL.

The V and J genes are TRBV5-1 and TRBJ2-1; 9 bases match TRBD2. Germline V gene lookup returns CDR1 SGHRS and CDR2 YFSETQ. The trim removed 4 bases at V and 0 bases at J, leaving 2 bases unmatched. The CDR3 loop spans 15 amino acids. CDR3 nucleotides: TGCGCCAGCAGCGCTAGCGGGAACTCCTACAATGAGCAGTTCTTC. Translation gives CASSASGNSYNEQFF.

The gene calls are TRBV7-8 and TRBJ1-4; no definite D call. CDR1 is SGHVS, CDR2 FQNEAQ, per germline. This CDR3 is built from 16 residues. V lost 0 bases, J lost 0 bases, and 8 bases lay in between. The CDR3 protein is CASSLAGGTTNEKLFF. In nucleotides, the CDR3 is TGTGCCAGCAGCTTAGCCGGCGGGACAACTAATGAAAAACTGTTTTTT.

The chain employs TRBV2 and TRBJ2-1, with D unresolved. Trimming pared 8 bases from V and 10 bases from J, leaving 15 bases between. The CDR3 runs 12 residues. Germline CDR1 is SNHLY and CDR2 is FYNNEI. Written as DNA, the CDR3 is TGTGCCAGCTGGTTTGCGGCCCCGGAGCAGTTCTTC. The encoded protein is CASWFAAPEQFF.

CDR3 in amino acids: CASSLLRTGQIDNYGYTF. Here the CDR3 DNA reads TGTGCCAGCTCACTTCTCAGGACCGGACAGATAGATAACTATGGCTACACCTTC. The V and J genes are TRBV18 and TRBJ1-2, with D perhaps TRBD1 (6 bases). The germline gives CDR1 KGHSH, CDR2 LQKENI. Trimming took 4 bases from V and 1 from J, leaving 22 bases between them. CDR3 length: 18 amino acids.

J is TRBJ2-7 and V is TRBV2; possibly TRBD2 for D (6 bases). With 6 bases removed from V and 2 bases from J, the gap between germline ends came to 14 bases. The germline gives CDR1 SNHLY, CDR2 FYNNEI. This CDR3 has 14 residues. CDR3 DNA: TGTGCCAGCAGGCGGGACGCCCTAACCTACGAGCAGTACTTC. The encoded protein is CASRRDALTYEQYF.

A note on this clone: This same CDR3 is encoded by further DNA sequences in the sample. The V call is TRBV4-3, the J call TRBJ2-5; TRBD1 matches at 8 bases. CDR1 is LGHNA, CDR2 YSLEER, per germline. This CDR3 contains 17 residues. Trimming removed 0 bases from V and 4 bases from J; junction bases left unmatched: 10. The CDR3 loop is CASSQDDVTGVGETQYF. DNA for the CDR3: TGCGCCAGCAGCCAAGATGACGTGACAGGGGTTGGAGAGACCCAGTACTTC.

CDR3 loop: CASSRTSGSNQETQYF. As DNA, the CDR3 is TGTGCCAGCAGCAGAACTAGCGGGTCTAACCAAGAGACCCAGTACTTC. This chain connects TRBV7-9 to TRBJ2-5, with TRBD2 matching 9 bases. V was clipped by 5 bases and J by 0 bases; unmatched bases: 7. The CDR3 loop spans 16 amino acids. Per the germline V gene, CDR1 is SEHNR and CDR2 is FQNEAQ (reference sequence).

The chain links TRBV29-1 to TRBJ2-3; no clear D. CDR3 size: 14 residues. In germline, CDR1 is SQVTM, CDR2 ANQGSEA. Trimming took off 6 bases at V and 0 bases at J, with 13 bases between the two ends. The CDR3 DNA sequence: TGCAGCGTCACAGCTTCTTCTAGCACAGATACGCAGTATTTT. Translation gives CSVTASSSTDTQYF.

The gene calls are TRBV9 and TRBJ2-7; TRBD1 aligns across 7 bases. The CDR3 runs to 13 residues. V lost 3 bases and J lost 2; bases outside the gene matches: 2. The germline V gene encodes CDR1 SGDLS and CDR2 YYNGEE. The chain's CDR3 is CASSGGTAYEQYF. The CDR3 nucleotides read TGTGCCAGCAGCGGAGGGACAGCCTACGAGCAGTACTTC.

The chain combines TRBV5-1 with TRBJ1-1; 9 bases line up with TRBD1. CDR1 and CDR2 from the germline V gene are SGHRS and YFSETQ. Trimming at V came to 4 bases and at J to 0 bases, leaving 4 bases not matched to a gene. The CDR3 has 15 residues. CDR3 sequence reads: CASSPGQGMNTEAFF. CDR3 sequence (DNA): TGCGCCAGCAGCCCGGGACAGGGCATGAACACTGAAGCTTTCTTT.

This chain uses TRBV6-1 with TRBJ2-7; 12 bases map to TRBD2. Trimming cost V 10 bases and J 7 bases; bases outside gene matches: 11. The CDR3 loop spans 14 amino acids. Germline-derived CDR1 and CDR2 are MNHNS and SASEGT. The CDR3 sequence is CATRRLAGAGEQYF. CDR3 in DNA: TGTGCCACTCGCCGACTAGCGGGAGCGGGGGAGCAGTACTTC.

The V gene is TRBV28, the J gene TRBJ2-7; TRBD1 aligns across 9 bases. J lost 2 bases, V lost 8 bases, and 7 bases had no gene match. Germline V gene data show CDR1 as MDHEN and CDR2 as SYDVKM. This CDR3 has 14 residues. For the CDR3, the DNA is TGTGCCAGCGTCGCGGGACAGGGAACCTACGAGCAGTACTTC. Translated: CASVAGQGTYEQYF.

The chain combines TRBV19 with TRBJ1-2; a weak D match, TRBD1 (5 bases). CDR3 size: 17 residues. In germline, CDR1 is LNHDA, CDR2 SQIVND (reference sequence). V lost 6 bases to trimming and J lost 3 bases, with 23 bases between them. This CDR3 is CASRTDSPHPGYYGYTF. The CDR3 DNA reads TGTGCCAGTAGAACAGACAGTCCCCACCCGGGTTACTATGGCTACACCTTC.

As for this clone: This specimen includes other DNA sequences encoding the same CDR3. J is TRBJ2-5 and V is TRBV2, with D possibly TRBD1 on 6 matching bases. CDR1 and CDR2 (germline): SNHLY, FYNNEI. This CDR3 region has 12 residues. Trimming took off 6 bases at V and 5 bases at J, with 10 bases between the two ends. In DNA form, the CDR3 reads TGTGCCAGCAGACAGGGTTCGGAGACCCAGTACTTC. Translation: CASRQGSETQYF.

V is TRBV4-3 and J is TRBJ1-4, with 9 nucleotides matching TRBD1. J was trimmed by 8 bases and V by 0 bases; bases with no gene match: 10. CDR1 LGHNA and CDR2 YSLEER come from the germline V gene. The CDR3 contains 17 residues. DNA for the CDR3: TGCGCCAGCAGCCAAGATTCGAGGACAGGGGCAGGAGAAAAACTGTTTTTT. The encoded protein is CASSQDSRTGAGEKLFF.

This rearrangement joins TRBV5-1 to TRBJ2-7; 7 positions match TRBD2. CDR3 size: 12 residues. V shed 9 bases, J shed 7 bases, and the junction held 10 bases outside the gene matches. Germline values: CDR1 SGHRS, CDR2 YFSETQ. The CDR3 loop reads CATAREVGEQYF. CDR3 sequence (DNA): TGCGCCACCGCTCGGGAGGTGGGGGAGCAGTACTTC.

The chain carries TRBV28 and TRBJ1-2; 8 bases agree with TRBD1. This CDR3 is built from 15 residues. V gave up 4 bases and J gave up 4 bases; unmatched junction bases: 8. Germline lookup yields CDR1 MDHEN and CDR2 SYDVKM. CDR3: CASSSGDRLPYGYTF. The CDR3 nucleotides are TGTGCCAGCAGTTCGGGGGACAGGCTACCCTATGGCTACACCTTC.

The chain combines TRBV9 with TRBJ2-1; 8 nucleotides line up with TRBD2. This CDR3 has 16 residues. The J segment lost 0 bases and the V segment lost 3 bases, leaving 5 bases of the junction unmatched. The V gene's germline CDR1 is SGDLS and CDR2 YYNGEE. Here the CDR3 reads CASSGLSGSSYNEQFF. The CDR3 bases are TGTGCCAGCAGCGGATTAAGCGGGAGCTCCTACAATGAGCAGTTCTTC.

V gene TRBV14 combines with J gene TRBJ1-1; a weak D match, TRBD1 (5 bases). The CDR3 runs to 18 residues. Trimming shortened V by 0 bases and J by 0 bases, and 17 bases separated the two germline ends. Germline CDR1 is SGHDN and CDR2 is FVKESK. The CDR3 is CASSQEAWRGRMNTEAFF. In DNA, the CDR3 is TGTGCCAGCAGCCAAGAAGCCTGGAGGGGCAGGATGAACACTGAAGCTTTCTTT.

The gene calls are TRBV2 and TRBJ2-5; a weak D match, TRBD1 (6 bases). Trimming removed 7 bases at V and 2 bases at J, with 11 bases between. Germline V gives CDR1 SNHLY, CDR2 FYNNEI. CDR3 length equals 13 residues. CDR3 protein: CASNGQSQETQYF. The CDR3 DNA is TGTGCCAGCAATGGACAGTCGCAAGAGACCCAGTACTTC.

The chain couples TRBV5-4 to TRBJ2-1; D may be TRBD2 (6 bases). Germline V gene data show CDR1 as SGHNT and CDR2 as YYREEE (reference sequence). The V end lost 2 bases, the J end lost 0 bases, and 9 bases lay between the germline ends. The CDR3 covers 15 residues. The CDR3 coding sequence is TGTGCCAGCAGCTTTGGGGGGAGCTCCTACAATGAGCAGTTCTTC. The encoded protein is CASSFGGSSYNEQFF. Combining the CDR3 with reference TRBV5-4 and TRBJ2-1 gives the whole variable domain ETGVTQSPTHLIKTRGQQVTLRCSSQSGHNTVSWYQQALGQGPQFIFQYYREEENGRGNFPPRFSGLQFPNYSSELNVNALELDDSALYLCASSFGGSSYNEQFFGPGTRLTVL.

The chain employs TRBV25-1 and TRBJ2-2; D unclear. Trimming removed 1 base from V and 3 bases from J, with 6 bases in between. The CDR3 has 14 amino acids. Germline V gene sequence: CDR1 MGHDK, CDR2 SYGVNS. The DNA of the CDR3 is TGTGCCAGCAGTGAATTATACTACACCGGGGAGCTGTTTTTT. It translates to CASSELYYTGELFF.

The V gene is TRBV27, the J gene TRBJ2-3; D gene unclear. V was cut by 6 bases and J by 4 bases, with 11 bases left in between. CDR3 length equals 13 residues. CDR1 MNHEY and CDR2 SMNVEV come from the germline V gene (reference sequence). CDR3 coding DNA: TGTGCCAGCAGGGGCCCTCCCTCAGATACGCAGTATTTT. The encoded protein is CASRGPPSDTQYF.